What follows are 23 T cell receptor beta chains derived from one specimen sequenced in a study of T-cell memory formation after mild COVID-19 (dated by TCRdb to the early 2020s). Library construction relied on 5' RACE. The sequencer was an Illumina NovaSeq 6000. TCRdb reprocessing: public reads trimmed at Q25 with fastp, clones called with MiXCR, in-frame beta chains kept. For every CDR3 protein sequence, its rows merge into one entry that carries the most common genes and DNA. In this sample the table shows roughly 480,000 distinct CDR3 sequences, roughly 23% of which occur a single time. The top ten hold around 13% of the sample. Sample: PBMCs or a T cell subset sorted from them (not recorded which). The receptors here all came from an adult woman who had mild COVID-19 (a few samples of this study predate the infection). The sample titles of this study are shuffled in the database, so cell type and time point are left out; the donor was told from shared clones.

V usage is TRBV5-1 and J usage is TRBJ2-3, with 8 bases aligning to TRBD2. Germline values: CDR1 SGHRS, CDR2 YFSETQ. The CDR3 has 14 amino acids. The CDR3 nucleotides are TGCGCAAGCCGAGCGGGGGCCCGCCCGGATACGCAGTATTTT. It is translated as CASRAGARPDTQYF.

The genes are TRBV10-3 and TRBJ2-7; 12 nucleotides match TRBD1. This CDR3 has 18 amino acids. Trimming at V came to 0 bases and at J to 0 bases, leaving 6 bases not matched to a gene. Germline CDR1 is ENHRY and CDR2 is SYGVKD. The CDR3 nucleotides read TGTGCCATCAGTGAGTCGGGGACAGGGGGCCGAAACTCCTACGAGCAGTACTTC. Amino acids: CAISESGTGGRNSYEQYF.

The V call is TRBV7-2, the J call TRBJ1-6; D possibly corresponds to TRBD1 (5 bases). This CDR3 contains 15 residues. Germline-derived CDR1 and CDR2 are SGHTA and FQGNSA. The V gene lost 1 base and the J gene lost 11 bases, with 15 bases spanning the gap. In nucleotides, the CDR3 is TGTGCCAGCAGCTTAGAGCCCGGGGCGGCGGCACCCCTCCACTTT. Residues: CASSLEPGAAAPLHF. The entire variable domain, with the rest obtained from reference TRBV7-2 and TRBJ1-6, is as follows: GAGVSQSPSNKVTEKGKDVELRCDPISGHTALYWYRQSLGQGLEFLIYFQGNSAPDKSGLPSDRFSAERTGGSVSTLTIQRTQQEDSAVYLCASSLEPGAAAPLHFGNGTRLTVT.

The rearrangement uses TRBV5-6 and TRBJ2-5; a weak D match, TRBD2 (6 bases). CDR3 length equals 13 residues. Trimming took off 1 base at V and 5 bases at J, with 9 bases between the two ends. Per the germline V gene, CDR1 is SGHDT and CDR2 is YYEEEE. Here the CDR3 DNA reads TGTGCCAGCAGCTTGCCAGGGAGGGAGACCCAGTACTTC. This gives the protein CASSLPGRETQYF.

Written as DNA, the CDR3 is TGCGCCAGCCGAGGAGGGGGGTCCGAGCAGTACTTC. It translates to CASRGGGSEQYF. V usage is TRBV5-1 and J usage is TRBJ2-7; D tentatively reads TRBD1 or TRBD2 (6 bases each). The V gene's germline CDR1 is SGHRS and CDR2 YFSETQ. The ends were cut back, 7 bases at V and 6 bases at J, with 14 bases in the middle. CDR3 size: 12 residues.

The chain joins TRBV7-9 to TRBJ2-7; perhaps TRBD1 as D (6 bases). This CDR3 has 13 residues. Germline V lookup: CDR1 SEHNR, CDR2 FQNEAQ (reference sequence). The V end was cut by 7 bases, the J end by 2 bases, with 12 bases between. The DNA of the CDR3 is TGTGCCAGCACACCGGGACAAACCTACGAGCAGTACTTC. Amino acids: CASTPGQTYEQYF.

The V call is TRBV29-1, the J call TRBJ2-2; D is unresolved. CDR1 is SQVTM and CDR2 is ANQGSEA in the germline V gene. The V end was cut by 4 bases, the J end by 2 bases, with 8 bases between. The CDR3 has 13 residues. In DNA, the CDR3 is TGCAGCGTTGCGGCCAGAAACACCGGGGAGCTGTTTTTT. This gives the protein CSVAARNTGELFF.

This clonotype was found a few times. The J gene is TRBJ2-2, the V gene TRBV25-1; TRBD1 matches at 9 bases. CDR3 length: 15 residues. From germline, CDR1 is MGHDK and CDR2 SYGVNS. After removal of 8 bases from V and 6 bases from J, the junction contained 10 bases not matched to a gene. Written as DNA, the CDR3 is TGTGCCAGCTGTCCCGAACAGGGGGCGTCCGGGGAGCTGTTTTTT. It specifies CASCPEQGASGELFF.

The chain combines TRBV9 with TRBJ2-2, with 8 bases aligning to TRBD2. The V and J ends lost 7 bases and 6 bases, in that order; junction bases with no gene match: 5. There are 13 residues in the CDR3. Germline loops: CDR1 SGDLS, CDR2 YYNGEE. This CDR3 is CASGRGGSGELFF. The CDR3 bases are TGTGCCAGCGGCCGGGGGGGCTCCGGGGAGCTGTTTTTT.

This chain connects TRBV19 to TRBJ1-5; 8 nucleotides agree with TRBD1. Germline-derived CDR1 and CDR2 are LNHDA and SQIVND (reference sequence). V lost 4 bases, J lost 4 bases, and 9 bases stayed unmatched. This CDR3 contains 16 residues. This chain's CDR3 is CASSTGQGRSNQPQHF. The CDR3 DNA reads as TGTGCCAGTAGTACCGGACAGGGAAGGTCGAATCAGCCCCAGCATTTT.

This chain joins TRBV4-1 and TRBJ1-2, with TRBD1 identical over 7 bases. CDR3 length: 15 residues. The V gene end was trimmed by 1 base and the J gene end by 4 bases; junction bases not matched to a gene: 6. CDR1 is MGHRA, CDR2 YSYEKL, per germline. The DNA for the CDR3 is TGCGCCAGCAGCCAAGGGGGGACAGCCACCTATGGCTACACCTTC. Its protein is CASSQGGTATYGYTF.

This sequence joins TRBV20-1 and TRBJ1-5; D is undetermined. The CDR3 is 11 residues long. Trimming removed 6 bases from V and 4 bases from J, with 7 bases in between. In germline, CDR1 is DFQATT, CDR2 SNEGSKA (reference sequence). The CDR3 is CSAVRNQPQHF. The CDR3 nucleotides read TGCAGTGCCGTGAGAAATCAGCCCCAGCATTTT.

J is TRBJ1-2 and V is TRBV20-1, with 9 bases aligning to TRBD1. J gave up 4 bases and V 4 bases, and 7 bases lay outside the gene matches. This CDR3 is built from 14 residues. Germline values: CDR1 DFQATT, CDR2 SNEGSKA (reference sequence). CDR3: CSAMKGQGSYGYTF. The DNA of the CDR3 is TGCAGTGCTATGAAGGGACAGGGCAGCTATGGCTACACCTTC.

The chain is built from TRBV20-1 and TRBJ2-7; TRBD2 aligns across 14 bases. Germline CDR1 is DFQATT and CDR2 is SNEGSKA (reference sequence). The V segment lost 6 bases and the J segment 7 bases; nucleotides outside the gene matches: 11. The length of the CDR3 is 15 residues. CDR3 residues: CSATAGTSGSGEQYF. DNA for the CDR3: TGCAGTGCCACAGCCGGGACTAGCGGGAGTGGGGAGCAGTACTTC.

The CDR3 bases are TGTGCCACCAGTGAGTCTAGACTGCGAAGCTCCTACAATGAGCAGTTCTTC. The encoded protein is CATSESRLRSSYNEQFF. The chain is built from TRBV24-1 and TRBJ2-1, with D unresolved. V was pared by 4 bases and J by 0 bases, with 15 bases between. The CDR3 length is 17 residues. Germline V gene sequence: CDR1 KGHDR, CDR2 SFDVKD.

The chain joins TRBV5-4 to TRBJ2-7, with 13 bases lining up with TRBD2. V trimming: 5 bases; J trimming: 4 bases; junction bases outside the gene matches: 6. This CDR3 comprises 15 residues. The germline CDR1 and CDR2 sequences are SGHNT and YYREEE (reference sequence). The CDR3 DNA reads TGTGCCAGCAGTTCCGGGACTAGCGGGACATACGAGCAGTACTTC. Translation gives CASSSGTSGTYEQYF.

The sample holds a few counts of this clonotype. The J gene is TRBJ2-2, the V gene TRBV25-1; D gene uncertain. The CDR3 runs to 13 residues. Trimming left V 4 bases short and J 3 bases short, with 6 bases between. CDR1 and CDR2 (germline): MGHDK, SYGVNS. DNA for the CDR3: TGTGCCAGCAGTGGCCTCGACACCGGGGAGCTGTTTTTT. It codes for CASSGLDTGELFF.

This clonotype was seen a handful of times. The chain uses TRBV20-1 and TRBJ2-3; 12 nucleotides match TRBD2. Trimming cost V 2 bases and J 6 bases; bases outside gene matches: 12. CDR3 length: 17 amino acids. Germline CDR1 and CDR2: DFQATT and SNEGSKA (reference sequence). CDR3 coding DNA: TGCAGTGCTAGACGGACTAGCGGGGTTCAAGGAGGGGATACGCAGTATTTT. Protein: CSARRTSGVQGGDTQYF.

This clonotype appeared a few times. The genes are TRBV6-2 or TRBV6-3 and TRBJ2-2; 8 nucleotides agree with TRBD2. The CDR3 loop spans 15 amino acids. Trimming cost V 10 bases and J 4 bases; bases outside gene matches: 11. Germline CDR1 reads MNHEY; CDR2 reads SVGEGT. CDR3 sequence: CATTRTSRSTGELFF. The CDR3, as DNA: TGTGCCACCACGCGGACTAGCAGATCCACCGGGGAGCTGTTTTTT.

This clonotype has just a few counts. This sequence joins TRBV5-1 and TRBJ2-1; D remains ambiguous. This CDR3 comprises 12 residues. V lost 4 bases and J 8 bases, leaving 10 bases between the germline ends. CDR1 is SGHRS and CDR2 is YFSETQ in the germline V gene. The CDR3 region is CASSRQQDEQFF. Written as DNA, the CDR3 is TGCGCCAGCAGCAGGCAGCAGGATGAGCAGTTCTTC.

The genes are TRBV5-1 and TRBJ2-6; perhaps TRBD2 as D (5 bases). Germline values: CDR1 SGHRS, CDR2 YFSETQ. V was cut by 10 bases and J by 0 bases, with 17 bases left in between. This CDR3 comprises 16 residues. The CDR3 reads CAGSEQPDSGANVLTF. The DNA for the CDR3 is TGCGCCGGGAGTGAGCAGCCCGACTCTGGGGCCAACGTCCTGACTTTC. Full variable domain (missing parts from reference TRBV5-1 and TRBJ2-6): KAGVTQTPRYLIKTRGQQVTLSCSPISGHRSVSWYQQTPGQGLQFLFEYFSETQRNKGNFPGRFSGRQFSNSRSEMNVSTLELGDSALYLCAGSEQPDSGANVLTFGAGSRLTVL.

V usage is TRBV3-1 and J usage is TRBJ2-1; D unclear. CDR3 length: 15 residues. The V end lost 0 bases, the J end lost 10 bases, and 16 bases lay between the germline ends. CDR1 is LGHDT and CDR2 is YNNKEL in the germline V gene (reference sequence). The CDR3: CASSQDQSGFGEQFF. The CDR3 region has the DNA TGTGCCAGCAGCCAAGATCAGTCAGGCTTTGGGGAGCAGTTCTTC.

This clonotype was detected only a few times. The chain uses TRBV7-9 and TRBJ2-7; D ambiguous. The CDR3 has 18 amino acids. Germline CDR1 SEHNR, CDR2 FQNEAQ (reference sequence). The germline V and J ends were trimmed by 5 bases and 0 bases, with 23 bases remaining between them. CDR3 amino acids: CASSRGYPGYPSSYEQYF. CDR3 nucleotides: TGTGCCAGCAGCCGCGGTTATCCAGGCTACCCGAGCTCCTACGAGCAGTACTTC.